This TCR beta chain is drawn from a study of blood T cells in healthy people across ages. In germline, CDR1 is SGHVS, CDR2 FQNEAQ. CDR3 length: 15 amino acids. A second about 6 to 12 cycle PCR used barcoded and J-beta primers. TCRdb re-analysed the 5' RACE reads in MiXCR, keeping a single row per CDR3 protein. The data show approximately 1.5 million distinct CDR3 sequences, around 35% seen once. J is TRBJ2-7 and V is TRBV7-8, with TRBD2 matching over 7 bases. Judging by the DNA end, TRBJ2-5 fits better; the J call may be wrong. Sequencing was done on a sample of blood. The sequence came from a woman in her twenties or thirties in good health. The CDR3 DNA follows: TGTGCCAGCAGCCCCGAACCCGACGGGGGGGAGACCCAGTACTTC. As protein: CASSPEPDGGETQYF.